This TCR beta chain was captured in a study of T cell responses to AZD1222 COVID-19 vaccine (dated by TCRdb to 2020 to 2022). Context from the whole study: AZD1222 recipients with second doses at about 4 weeks or about 12 weeks were pooled, because spike-specific TCR depth and breadth did not differ between schedules. Trial participants were enrolled into age subgroups of 18-55, 56-69 and 70-plus years, which contained about 160, 30 and 59 TCR-sequenced participants, respectively. TCR sequencing was performed for 230 to 250 trial participants, of whom 207 were given two doses of AZD1222 and about 25 were given two doses of MenACWY control vaccine. Study-wide findings and limitations: Participants were mostly white British and included more females than males, and it was suggested by the authors that clonal diversity may have been underestimated. The 56-69-year group was small, and its depth increase did not reach significance, likely because of low power. No day 14 peak-response samples were available, so repertoires were characterized only after the peak T cell response. Conclusions about previously exposed vaccinees are limited because only a handful of AZD1222 recipients were SARS-CoV-2 seropositive at baseline. Reportedly, close to half of the unique spike-specific TCRs recognized epitopes lying outside the regions that are mutated in the B.1.351 and B.1.1.7 variants. After two AZD1222 doses, spike-specific TCR breadth and depth were significantly higher than at day 0 and than in MenACWY recipients. Vaccine-associated CD4 TCRs spanned the whole spike protein, with dominant responses in regions 160-218 and 743-854.

The germline V end is reduced by 4 bases and the J end by 4 bases; junction bases left unmatched: 3. As encoded in the germline V gene (reference sequence), CDR1 is SGHNT while CDR2 is YYREEE. The CDR3 covers 15 residues, taking in both the cysteine and the phenylalanine. Only CDR3 DNA remains: 45 bases, in frame from the first base. The CDR3 regions of human TCRbeta chains were analyzed by immunosequencing. The original methods were these. TCRs in the repertoires were compared against a reference library of SARS-CoV-2-specific TCRs that had been generated with the MIRA antigen-specificity platform. Breadth meant the fraction of unique TCRs that were SARS-CoV-2-associated, whereas depth meant the fraction of total T cells that were SARS-CoV-2-associated. Using the MIRA data, every spike-specific TCR was mapped to the spike region that the TCR reacted to and assigned to either a CD4 or a CD8 class. Log10-transformed breadth and depth values were compared by one-way ANOVA with Sidak's multiple comparisons tests. TCRdb retrieved this table from immuneACCESS and kept in-frame rearrangements only. Not all clones are present; in checked studies, unresolved V genes account for under half, and no reason is known for the remainder. V and J calls plus clone size are reproduced from that table; the DNA served to infer D and trimming. The sample table lists approximately 82,000 clones, 90% of them with a count of one. About 5% of the sample lies in the top ten.

This clone is a singleton in its sample. There is no known antigen for this receptor. No quality values exist for individual bases; no much larger clone is one base distant. The meaning of the sample's time point label: baseline before first vaccination. Samples from vaccinated people were obtained from the UK trials COV001 and COV002, which included a single-blind randomized controlled phase 2/3 trial of AZD1222 (ChAdOx1 nCoV-19) in healthy adults. Trial participant PBMC samples were collected at day 0 and day 28 after the second dose for TCRbeta chain sequencing. The TCR sequence derives from an adult in good health. The sequence is built from TRBV5-4 and TRBJ2-1; 12 central nucleotides agree with TRBD2. Source: peripheral blood, taken on day 0 of AZD1222 vaccination. The sequenced DNA: TGTGCCAGCAGCCCAACTAGCGGGGGGTACAATGAGCAGTTCTTC. This gives the protein CASSPTSGGYNEQFF.